This T cell receptor beta chain was found in a study of T cells expressing NK-cell markers. Points from the study as a whole: Whether the expanded NKG2C+ T cell clones recognized HCMV remained unclear.

The CDR3 loop spans 16 amino acids. Germline loops: CDR1 DFQATT, CDR2 SNEGSKA (reference sequence). 5'RACE template switching with UMIs generated TCR beta cDNA. Following a re-call of the 5' RACE reads, TCRdb has one entry per CDR3 protein and lacks DNA. The table for this sample gives around 380,000 distinct CDR3 sequences. As for this clonotype: The antigen remains unidentified.

The chain combines TRBV20-1 with TRBJ2-7; with no DNA, the TCRdb D assignment of TRBD1 cannot be verified. This clonotype was sampled from a woman aged 45-65 years in good health. Material: blood T cells: a sorted CD56 or NKG2C T cell subset, CD4+ or CD8+ T cells, or bulk PBMC T cells (not recorded which). This CDR3 is CSARRRGQLDSYEQYF.